The clone carrying this T cell receptor beta chain was observed a handful of times. Its matching antigen is unknown. With molecular barcodes, quantitative 5'-RACE was used to make the TCR beta libraries. TCRdb used MiXCR to reprocess the 5' RACE reads, holding one entry per CDR3 protein. The sample records approximately 290,000 distinct CDR3 sequences, about 20% being singletons. V dropped 1 base and J dropped 0 bases, with 6 bases sitting between them. Germline values: CDR1 LGHNA, CDR2 YSLEER. The length of the CDR3 is 15 residues. This entry comes from a study of CD8 T cells in ankylosing spondylitis. Regarding the study as a whole: Matched ankylosing spondylitis synovial fluid reportedly showed significant enrichment of disease-linked clones. Reports of some motif variants in reactive arthritis synovial fluid and blood predate this one. There was a TCR beta motif, made of 7 to 9 highly homologous variants, that appeared characteristic of ankylosing spondylitis blood.

The V gene is TRBV4-3, the J gene TRBJ2-2; perhaps TRBD2 as D (5 bases). The TCR sequence derives from a female donor with ankylosing spondylitis or in good health (not recorded which). What was sequenced was blood, either unsorted or a sorted T cell fraction (not recorded which). The CDR3 protein is CASSQVATNTGELFF. The CDR3 DNA is TGCGCCAGCAGCCAAGTAGCGACGAACACCGGGGAGCTGTTTTTT.